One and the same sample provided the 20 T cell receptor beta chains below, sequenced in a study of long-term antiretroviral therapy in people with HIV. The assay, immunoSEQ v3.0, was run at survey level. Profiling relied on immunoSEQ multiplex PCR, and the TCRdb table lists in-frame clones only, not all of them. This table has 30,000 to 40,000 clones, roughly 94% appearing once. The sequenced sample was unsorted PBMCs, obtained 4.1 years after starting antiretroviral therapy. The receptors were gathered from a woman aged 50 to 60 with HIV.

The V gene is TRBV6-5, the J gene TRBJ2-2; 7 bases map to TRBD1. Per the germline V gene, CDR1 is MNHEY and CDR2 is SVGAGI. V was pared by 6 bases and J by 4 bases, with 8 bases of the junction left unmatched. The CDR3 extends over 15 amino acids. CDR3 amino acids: CASSKRQGSTGELFF. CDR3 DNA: TGTGCCAGCAGCAAAAGACAGGGCAGCACCGGGGAGCTGTTTTTT.

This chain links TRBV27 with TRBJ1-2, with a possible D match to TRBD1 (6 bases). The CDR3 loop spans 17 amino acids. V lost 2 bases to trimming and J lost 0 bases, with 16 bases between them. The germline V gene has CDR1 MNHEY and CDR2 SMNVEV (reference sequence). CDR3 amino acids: CASSLIPQGASNYGYTF. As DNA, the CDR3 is TGTGCCAGCAGTTTAATCCCACAGGGAGCCTCTAACTATGGCTACACCTTC.

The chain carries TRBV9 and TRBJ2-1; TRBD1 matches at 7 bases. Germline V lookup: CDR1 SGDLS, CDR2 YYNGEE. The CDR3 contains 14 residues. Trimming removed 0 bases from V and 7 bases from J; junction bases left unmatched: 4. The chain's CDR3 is CASSVADRANEQFF. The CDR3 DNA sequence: TGTGCCAGCAGCGTAGCTGACAGGGCGAATGAGCAGTTCTTC.

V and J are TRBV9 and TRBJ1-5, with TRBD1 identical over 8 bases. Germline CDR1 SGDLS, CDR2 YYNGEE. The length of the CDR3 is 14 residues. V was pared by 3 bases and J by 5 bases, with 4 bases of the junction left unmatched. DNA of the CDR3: TGTGCCAGCAGCGCGGACAGGGCGGATCAGCCCCAGCATTTT. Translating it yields CASSADRADQPQHF.

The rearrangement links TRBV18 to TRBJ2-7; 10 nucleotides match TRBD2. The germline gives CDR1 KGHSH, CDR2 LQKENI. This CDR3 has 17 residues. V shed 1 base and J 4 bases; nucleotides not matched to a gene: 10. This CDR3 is CASSPRATSGVWYEQYF. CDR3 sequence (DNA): TGTGCCAGCTCACCACGAGCAACTAGCGGGGTCTGGTACGAGCAGTACTTC.

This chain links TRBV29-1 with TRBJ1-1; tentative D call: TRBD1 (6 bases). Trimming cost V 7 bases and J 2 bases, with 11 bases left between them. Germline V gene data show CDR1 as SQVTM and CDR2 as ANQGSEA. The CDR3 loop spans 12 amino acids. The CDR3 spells CSASRGNTEAFF. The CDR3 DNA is TGCAGCGCTTCCAGGGGTAACACTGAAGCTTTCTTT.

CDR3 in amino acids: CASSIQGNTEAFF. CDR3 coding DNA: TGTGCCAGTAGTATACAGGGGAACACTGAAGCTTTCTTT. The rearrangement joins TRBV19 to TRBJ1-1; the D gene is possibly TRBD1 (5 bases). Trimming stripped 2 bases from V and 1 base from J, with 5 bases between. The CDR3 consists of 13 residues. Germline V lookup: CDR1 LNHDA, CDR2 SQIVND (reference sequence).

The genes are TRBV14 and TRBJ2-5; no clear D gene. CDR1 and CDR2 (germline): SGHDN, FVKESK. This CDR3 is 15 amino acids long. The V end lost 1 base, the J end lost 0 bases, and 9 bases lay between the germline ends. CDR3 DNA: TGTGCCAGCAGCCAAGTCCCCAGTAACCAAGAGACCCAGTACTTC. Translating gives CASSQVPSNQETQYF.

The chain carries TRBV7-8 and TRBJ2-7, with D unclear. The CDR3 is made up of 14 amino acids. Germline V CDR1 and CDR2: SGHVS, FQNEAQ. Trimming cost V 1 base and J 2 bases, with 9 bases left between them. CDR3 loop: CASSLGAGPYEQYF. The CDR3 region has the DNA TGTGCCAGCAGCTTAGGGGCAGGCCCCTACGAGCAGTACTTC.

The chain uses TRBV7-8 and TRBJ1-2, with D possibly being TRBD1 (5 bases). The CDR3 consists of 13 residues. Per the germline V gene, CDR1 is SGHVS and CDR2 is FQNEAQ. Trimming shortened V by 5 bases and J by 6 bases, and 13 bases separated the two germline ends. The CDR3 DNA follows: TGTGCCAGCAGCGTGGGACGGGAAGATGGCTACACCTTC. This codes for CASSVGREDGYTF. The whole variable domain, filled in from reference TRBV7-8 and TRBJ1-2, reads GAGVSQSPRYKVAKRGQDVALRCDPISGHVSLFWYQQALGQGPEFLTYFQNEAQLDKSGLPSDRFFAERPEGSVSTLKIQRTQQEDSAVYLCASSVGREDGYTFGSGTRLTVV.

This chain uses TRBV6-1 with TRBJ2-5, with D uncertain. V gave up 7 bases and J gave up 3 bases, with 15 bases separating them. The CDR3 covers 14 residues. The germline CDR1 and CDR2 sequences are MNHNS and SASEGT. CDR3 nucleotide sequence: TGTGCCAGCAAGAATATGTGGACCGAAGAGACCCAGTACTTC. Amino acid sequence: CASKNMWTEETQYF.

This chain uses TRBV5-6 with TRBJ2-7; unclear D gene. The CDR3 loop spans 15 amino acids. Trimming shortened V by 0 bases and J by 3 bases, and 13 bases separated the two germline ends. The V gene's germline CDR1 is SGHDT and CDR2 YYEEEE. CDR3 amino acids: CASSLDASPNYEQYF. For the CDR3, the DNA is TGTGCCAGCAGCTTGGACGCCTCCCCCAACTACGAGCAGTACTTC.

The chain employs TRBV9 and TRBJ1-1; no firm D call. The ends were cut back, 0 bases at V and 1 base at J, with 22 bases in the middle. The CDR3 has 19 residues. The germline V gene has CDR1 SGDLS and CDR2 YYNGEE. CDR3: CASSVDPNSNTDPNTEAFF. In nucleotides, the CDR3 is TGTGCCAGCAGCGTAGACCCCAACTCGAATACAGATCCGAACACTGAAGCTTTCTTT. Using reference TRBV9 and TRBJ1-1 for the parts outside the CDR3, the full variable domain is DSGVTQTPKHLITATGQRVTLRCSPRSGDLSVYWYQQSLDQGLQFLIQYYNGEERAKGNILERFSAQQFPDLHSELNLSSLELGDSALYFCASSVDPNSNTDPNTEAFFGQGTRLTVV.

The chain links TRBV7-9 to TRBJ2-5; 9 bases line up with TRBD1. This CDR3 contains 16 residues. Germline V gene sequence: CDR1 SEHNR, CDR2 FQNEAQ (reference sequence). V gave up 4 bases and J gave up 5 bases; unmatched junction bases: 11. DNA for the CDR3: TGTGCCAGCAGCTCAGCCGGGACAGGGAGGGGGGAGACCCAGTACTTC. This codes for CASSSAGTGRGETQYF. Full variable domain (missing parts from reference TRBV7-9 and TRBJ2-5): DTGVSQNPRHKITKRGQNVTFRCDPISEHNRLYWYRQTLGQGPEFLTYFQNEAQLEKSRLLSDRFSAERPKGSFSTLEIQRTEQGDSAMYLCASSSAGTGRGETQYFGPGTRLLVL.

In DNA, the CDR3 is TGCGCCAGCAGTGAGAATATCCCGGGACAGGGGAACTATGGCTACACCTTC. The encoded protein is CASSENIPGQGNYGYTF. The rearrangement joins TRBV10-2 to TRBJ1-2; 10 nucleotides match TRBD1. This CDR3 is 17 amino acids long. The J segment lost 2 bases and the V segment lost 2 bases, leaving 8 bases of the junction unmatched. CDR1 and CDR2 from the germline V gene are WSHSY and SAAADI.

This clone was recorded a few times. The CDR3 is CASKDRVIDSPLHF. The CDR3 DNA sequence: TGTGCCAGTAAGGACAGGGTAATCGATTCACCCCTCCACTTT. This sequence joins TRBV19 and TRBJ1-6, with 8 bases identical to TRBD1. The CDR3 contains 14 residues. CDR1 and CDR2 from the germline V gene are LNHDA and SQIVND (reference sequence). The V gene end was trimmed by 7 bases and the J gene end by 8 bases; junction bases not matched to a gene: 7.

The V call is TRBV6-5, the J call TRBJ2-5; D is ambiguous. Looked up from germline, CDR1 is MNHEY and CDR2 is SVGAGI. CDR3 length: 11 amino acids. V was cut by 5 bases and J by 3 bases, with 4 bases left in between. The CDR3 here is CASSREETQYF. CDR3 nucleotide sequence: TGTGCCAGCAGTAGGGAAGAGACCCAGTACTTC.

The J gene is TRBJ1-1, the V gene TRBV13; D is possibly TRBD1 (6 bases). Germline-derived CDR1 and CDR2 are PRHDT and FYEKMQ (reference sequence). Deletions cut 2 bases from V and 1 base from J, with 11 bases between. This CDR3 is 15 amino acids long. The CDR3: CASSLWTGQNTEAFF. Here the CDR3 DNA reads TGTGCCAGCAGCTTATGGACGGGACAGAACACTGAAGCTTTCTTT.

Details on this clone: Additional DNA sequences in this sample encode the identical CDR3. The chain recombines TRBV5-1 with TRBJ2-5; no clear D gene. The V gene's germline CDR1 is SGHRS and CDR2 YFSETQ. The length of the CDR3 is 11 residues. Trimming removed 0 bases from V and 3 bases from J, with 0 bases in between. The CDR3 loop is CASSLEETQYF. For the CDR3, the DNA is TGCGCCAGCAGCTTGGAAGAGACCCAGTACTTC.

CDR3 region: CASSLVQDTEAFF. The CDR3, as DNA: TGTGCCAGCAGCTTAGTTCAGGACACTGAAGCTTTCTTT. J is TRBJ1-1 and V is TRBV7-6; no clear D. The V gene's germline CDR1 is SGHVS and CDR2 FNYEAQ. The V and J ends lost 1 base and 3 bases respectively, with 6 bases between them. The CDR3 sequence is 13 residues long.